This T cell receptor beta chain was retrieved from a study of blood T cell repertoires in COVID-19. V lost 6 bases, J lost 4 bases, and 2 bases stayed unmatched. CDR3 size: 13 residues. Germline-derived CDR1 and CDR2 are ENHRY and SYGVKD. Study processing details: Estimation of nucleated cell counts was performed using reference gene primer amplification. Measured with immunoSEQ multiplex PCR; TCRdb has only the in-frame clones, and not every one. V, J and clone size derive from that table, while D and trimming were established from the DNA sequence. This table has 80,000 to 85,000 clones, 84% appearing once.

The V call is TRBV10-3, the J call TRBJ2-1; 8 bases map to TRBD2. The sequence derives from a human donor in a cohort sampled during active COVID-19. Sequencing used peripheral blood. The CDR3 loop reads CAISGTSYNEQFF. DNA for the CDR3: TGTGCCATCAGCGGGACTAGTTACAATGAGCAGTTCTTC.